The entry below gives a single TCR beta chain sequence along with its context. Its antigen is currently not known. No base qualities exist here, and no much larger clone lies one base off it. The CDR3, cysteine through phenylalanine, is 13 amino acids long. Kept here is only the CDR3 DNA, which spans 39 bases and is read in frame from base 1. The germline V gene gives CDR1 as SGHAT and CDR2 as FQNNGV. V lost 0 bases and J lost 3 bases; the stretch between them is 6 bases long. These data come from a study of T cell responses to AZD1222 COVID-19 vaccine (dated by TCRdb to the early 2020s). Background for the entire study: AZD1222 recipients given second doses at about 4 weeks or at about 12 weeks were pooled, since spike-specific TCR depth and breadth were not found to differ between the two schedules. TCR sequencing covered more than 230 trial participants: 207 given two doses of AZD1222 and 26 given two doses of MenACWY control vaccine. Trial participants were enrolled by age into 18-55, 56-69 and 70-plus year subgroups, with about 150, 28 and 57 TCR-sequenced participants respectively. Results the study describes overall, beyond this receptor: Only five to seven AZD1222 recipients were SARS-CoV-2 seropositive at baseline, limiting conclusions about previously exposed vaccinees. The 56-69-year group was small, and its depth increase did not reach significance, likely because of low power. Reportedly, almost half of the unique spike-specific TCRs recognized epitopes lying outside the regions that are mutated in the B.1.351 and B.1.1.7 variants. Spike-specific TCR breadth and depth rose significantly after two AZD1222 doses compared with day 0 and with MenACWY recipients. Because no day 14 peak-response samples were available, repertoires were characterized only after the peak T cell response. Vaccine-associated CD4 TCRs spanned the whole spike protein, with dominant responses in regions 160-218 and 743-854. Participants were mostly white British and included more females than males, and it was suggested by the authors that clonal diversity may have been underestimated.

The time point label corresponds to: baseline before first vaccination. Samples from vaccinated people were obtained from the UK trials COV001 and COV002, which included a single-blind randomized controlled phase 2/3 trial of AZD1222 (ChAdOx1 nCoV-19) in healthy adults. Trial participant PBMC samples were collected at day 0 and day 28 after the second dose for TCRbeta chain sequencing. The CDR3 regions of human TCRbeta chains were subjected to immunosequencing. Under the source paper's analysis protocol: TCRs in the repertoires were matched against a reference library of SARS-CoV-2-specific TCRs that had been generated with the MIRA antigen-specificity platform. Breadth was defined as the fraction of unique TCRs that were SARS-CoV-2-associated. Depth was defined as the fraction of total T cells that were SARS-CoV-2-associated. Each spike-specific TCR was assigned to its reactive spike region and to a CD4 or CD8 class using the MIRA data. Log10-transformed breadth and depth values were compared by one-way ANOVA with Sidak's multiple comparisons tests. TCRdb mirrors the immuneACCESS table, restricted to in-frame sequences. Some clones are absent from its copies; in checked studies, under half trace to an unresolved V gene, and the reason for the others is unknown. V, J and clone size derive from that table, while D and trimming were established from the DNA sequence. For this sample the table gives 95,000 to 150,000 clones, of which about 90% were detected only once. About 10% of the sample belongs to the ten largest clones.

This sequence was found in an adult in good health. The rearranged chain carries TRBV11-2 and TRBJ2-7, with the identity of the D gene unclear. Here the sequenced sample was peripheral blood, taken on day 0 of AZD1222 vaccination. The bases are TGTGCCAGCAGCTTAGATCTGGGCTACGAGCAGTACTTC. Its protein reads: CASSLDLGYEQYF.